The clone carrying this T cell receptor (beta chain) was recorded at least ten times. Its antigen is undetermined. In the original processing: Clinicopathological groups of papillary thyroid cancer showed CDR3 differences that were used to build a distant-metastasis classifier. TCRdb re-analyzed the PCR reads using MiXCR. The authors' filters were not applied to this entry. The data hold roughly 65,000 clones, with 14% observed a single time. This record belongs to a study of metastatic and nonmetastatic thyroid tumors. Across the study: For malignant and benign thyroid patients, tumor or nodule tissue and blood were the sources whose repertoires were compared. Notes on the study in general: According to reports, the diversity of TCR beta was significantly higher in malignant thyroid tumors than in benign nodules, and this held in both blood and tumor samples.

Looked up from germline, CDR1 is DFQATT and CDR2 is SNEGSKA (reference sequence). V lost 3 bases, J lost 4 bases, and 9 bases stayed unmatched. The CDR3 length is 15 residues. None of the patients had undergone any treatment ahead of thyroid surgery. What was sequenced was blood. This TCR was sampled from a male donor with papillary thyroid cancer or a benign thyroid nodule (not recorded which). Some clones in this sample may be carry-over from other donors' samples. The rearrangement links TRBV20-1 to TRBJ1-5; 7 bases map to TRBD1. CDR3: CSASTLDRQNQPQHF. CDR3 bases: TGCAGTGCTAGCACTTTGGACAGGCAGAATCAGCCCCAGCATTTT.